This TCR beta chain was obtained from a study of CD8 T cells in ankylosing spondylitis. V dropped 6 bases and J dropped 6 bases, with 14 bases sitting between them. Germline CDR1 is ENHRY and CDR2 is SYGVKD. This CDR3 spans 13 amino acids. TCRdb recomputed calls from the 5' RACE reads with MiXCR, one row per CDR3 protein. The sample records fewer than 550,000 distinct CDR3 sequences, approximately 5.3% being singletons. Study-wide results and caveats: Past research had described some motif variants in reactive arthritis synovial fluid and blood. Ankylosing spondylitis blood appeared to carry a characteristic TCR beta motif of 7 or 8 highly homologous variants. Disease-associated clonotypes exhibited CD8+ identity and were relatively infrequent in peripheral blood.

This clonotype was picked up many times. What it binds is unknown. The chain joins TRBV10-3 to TRBJ1-1, with D unresolved. This receptor was identified in a male donor with ankylosing spondylitis. Source material: blood, either unsorted or a sorted T cell fraction (not recorded which). The CDR3 here is CAISPAGFPEAFF. DNA for the CDR3: TGTGCCATCAGCCCTGCGGGGTTTCCTGAAGCTTTCTTT.